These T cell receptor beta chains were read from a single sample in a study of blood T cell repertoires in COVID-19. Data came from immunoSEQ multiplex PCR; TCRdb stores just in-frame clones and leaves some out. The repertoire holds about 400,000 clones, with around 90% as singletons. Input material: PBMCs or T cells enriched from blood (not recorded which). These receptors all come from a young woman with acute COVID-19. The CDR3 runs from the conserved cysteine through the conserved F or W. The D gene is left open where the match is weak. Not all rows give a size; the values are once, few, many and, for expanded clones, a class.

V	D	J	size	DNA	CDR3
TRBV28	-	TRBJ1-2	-	TGTGCCAGCAGATCCTGGACAGAGGTTTTCTATGGCTACACCTTC	CASRSWTEVFYGYTF
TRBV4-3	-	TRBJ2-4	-	TGCGCCAGCAGCCAAGATTCGGGGAGGAGTAACATTCAGTACTTC	CASSQDSGRSNIQYF
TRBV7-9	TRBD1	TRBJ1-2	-	TGTGCCAGCAGCTTAGACAGGGGGCGTTTGAACTATGGCTACACCTTC	CASSLDRGRLNYGYTF
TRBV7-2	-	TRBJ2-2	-	TGTGCCAATTCGGAGGGATCCACGAACACCGGGGAGCTGTTTTTT	CANSEGSTNTGELFF
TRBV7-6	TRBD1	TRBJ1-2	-	TGTGCCAGCAGCCAACCAAAAGGAGGGGGCCTTGGCTACACCTTC	CASSQPKGGGLGYTF
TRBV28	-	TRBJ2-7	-	TGTGCCAGCAGAAAGAGCGGGCCCCGATACGAGCAGTACTTC	CASRKSGPRYEQYF
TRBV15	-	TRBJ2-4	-	TGTGCCACCAGCCAAGTACAGAGAAACAAAAACATTCAGTACTTC	CATSQVQRNKNIQYF
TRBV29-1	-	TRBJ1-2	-	TGCAGCGTTGACGCAGGGGTTTATGGCTACACCTTC	CSVDAGVYGYTF
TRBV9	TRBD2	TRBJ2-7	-	TGTGCCAGCAGCCCAGACGGGGGGGCCTCCTACGAGCAGTACTTC	CASSPDGGASYEQYF
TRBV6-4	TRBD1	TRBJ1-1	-	TGTGCCAGCCGTCGGGACAGATCTACTGAAGCTTTCTTT	CASRRDRSTEAFF
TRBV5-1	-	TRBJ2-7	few	TGCGCCAGCAGCTTGGAAACAAACTCCTACGAGCAGTACTTC	CASSLETNSYEQYF
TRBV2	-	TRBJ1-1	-	TGTGCCAGCAGGAGGGATTACACTGAAGCTTTCTTT	CASRRDYTEAFF
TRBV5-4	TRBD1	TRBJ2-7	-	TGTGCCAGCAGCCAAGACAGGGGAGCCTACGAGCAGTACTTC	CASSQDRGAYEQYF
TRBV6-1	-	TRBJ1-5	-	TGTGCCAGCAGTGAAGCGCTGGACAGTCTTAGCAATCAGCCCCAGCATTTT	CASSEALDSLSNQPQHF
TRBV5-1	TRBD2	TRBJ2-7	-	TGCGCCAGCAGCTTGTGGGGGTCTAGCGGGGGAACCTACGAGCAGTACTTC	CASSLWGSSGGTYEQYF
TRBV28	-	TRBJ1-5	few	TGTGCCAGCAGGCCCGGGGATCAGCCCCAGCATTTT	CASRPGDQPQHF
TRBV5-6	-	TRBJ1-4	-	TGTGCCAGCAGCTTGTACACAGGCAAATATACGGAAAAACTGTTTTTT	CASSLYTGKYTEKLFF
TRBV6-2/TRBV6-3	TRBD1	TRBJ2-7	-	TGTGCCAGCAGTTACCAGACAGGGTGGGAGCAGTACTTC	CASSYQTGWEQYF
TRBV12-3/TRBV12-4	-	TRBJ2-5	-	TGTGCCAGCAGTTTATCGCAAGAGACCCAGTACTTC	CASSLSQETQYF
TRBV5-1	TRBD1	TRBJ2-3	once	TGCGCCAGTTGTCCTGGGGACAGGGGCACAGATACGCAGTATTTT	CASCPGDRGTDTQYF
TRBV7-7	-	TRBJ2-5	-	TGTGCCAGCAGCTTAAACACAGATGTTCGGGAGACCCAGTACTTC	CASSLNTDVRETQYF
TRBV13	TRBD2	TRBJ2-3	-	TGTGCCAGCACGGGACTAGCGGAACTCACAGATACGCAGTATTTT	CASTGLAELTDTQYF
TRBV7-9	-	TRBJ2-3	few	TGTGCCAGCAGCTCAAGAGACAGTCACTTTGACACAGATACGCAGTATTTT	CASSSRDSHFDTDTQYF
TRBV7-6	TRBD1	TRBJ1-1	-	TGTGCCAGCAGCCCCCAACAAAGACAGGGTATGAACACTGAAGCTTTCTTT	CASSPQQRQGMNTEAFF
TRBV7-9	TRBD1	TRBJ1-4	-	TGTGCCAGCAGCTTGACAGGGGGCTTTAATGAAAAACTGTTTTTT	CASSLTGGFNEKLFF
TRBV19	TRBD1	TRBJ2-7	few	TGTGCCAGTAGTAGACAGGGAAGTCCCATGTACGAGCAGTACTTC	CASSRQGSPMYEQYF
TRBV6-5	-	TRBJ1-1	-	TGTGCCAGCAGTTTTTTATCGGGAACTGAAGCTTTCTTT	CASSFLSGTEAFF
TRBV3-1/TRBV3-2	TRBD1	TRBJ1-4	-	TGTGCCAGCAGTGCAGGACAGGTTAATAATGAAAAACTGTTTTTT	CASSAGQVNNEKLFF
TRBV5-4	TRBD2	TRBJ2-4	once	TGTGCCAGCAGCAGTAGCGGGAGTGCCAAAAACATTCAGTACTTC	CASSSSGSAKNIQYF
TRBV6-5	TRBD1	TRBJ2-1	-	TGTGCCAGCAGACCGGGACAGGGGGCGTACAATGAGCAGTTCTTC	CASRPGQGAYNEQFF
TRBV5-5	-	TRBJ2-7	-	TGTGCCAGCAGCTGGGGGACTTTCTTTTACGAGCAGTACTTC	CASSWGTFFYEQYF
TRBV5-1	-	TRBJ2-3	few	TGCGCCAGCAGTAAACCTCGGGACACCGGCACAGATACGCAGTATTTT	CASSKPRDTGTDTQYF
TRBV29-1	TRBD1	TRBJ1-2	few	TGCAGCGTTGTAGGACAGGAGTCTCCTGGCTACACCTTC	CSVVGQESPGYTF
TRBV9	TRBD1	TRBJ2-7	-	TGTGCCAGCAGCGGCAGACAGGGGGACTACGAGCAGTACTTC	CASSGRQGDYEQYF
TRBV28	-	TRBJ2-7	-	TGTGCCAGCAGCTCTGTGGCAGACAGGAGCTCCTACGAGCAGTACTTC	CASSSVADRSSYEQYF
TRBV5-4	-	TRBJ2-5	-	TGTGCCAGCAGCCCGGACACCCGCCAAGAGACCCAGTACTTC	CASSPDTRQETQYF
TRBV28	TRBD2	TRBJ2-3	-	TGTGCCAGCAGTTGGACTAGCGGGAGTATCGGGAGCACAGATACGCAGTATTTT	CASSWTSGSIGSTDTQYF
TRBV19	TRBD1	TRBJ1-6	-	TGTGCCAGTAACCCGACAGGGTTTAATTCACCCCTCCACTTT	CASNPTGFNSPLHF
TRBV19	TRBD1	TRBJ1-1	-	TGTGCCAGTAGTATCGGGGACAGGGGACCTGAAGCTTTCTTT	CASSIGDRGPEAFF
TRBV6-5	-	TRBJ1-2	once	TGTGCCAGCAGTTACTCGTCATATGAGGGACAATCGGGCTACACCTTC	CASSYSSYEGQSGYTF
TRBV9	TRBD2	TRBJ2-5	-	TGTGCCAGCAGCTCCCCGGGACTAGCGGGGCAAGAGACCCAGTACTTC	CASSSPGLAGQETQYF
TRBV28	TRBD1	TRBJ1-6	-	TGTGCCAGCTCAGACAGGGCCCTCCACTTT	CASSDRALHF
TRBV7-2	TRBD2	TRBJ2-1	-	TGTGCCAGCGGGCGGGGGGTTAGTGAGCAGTTCTTC	CASGRGVSEQFF
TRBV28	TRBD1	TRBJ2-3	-	TGTGCCAGCAGTTTATATCGGACAGGGTCCACAGATACGCAGTATTTT	CASSLYRTGSTDTQYF
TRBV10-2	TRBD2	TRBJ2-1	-	TGCGCCAGCAGCGGGACTAGCGGGAGGTTGAGCTCCTACAATGAGCAGTTCTTC	CASSGTSGRLSSYNEQFF
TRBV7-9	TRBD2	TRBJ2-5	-	TGTGCCAGCAGCCTACCCAGGGACAGCGGGGGGTCCCGAGAGACCCAGTACTTC	CASSLPRDSGGSRETQYF
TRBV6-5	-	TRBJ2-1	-	TGTGCCAGCGCAGGCCCTGATCACAATGAGCAGTTCTTC	CASAGPDHNEQFF
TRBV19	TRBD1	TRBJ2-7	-	TGTGCCAGTAGTAGAGCCGGGACAGGGAACTACGAGCAGTACTTC	CASSRAGTGNYEQYF
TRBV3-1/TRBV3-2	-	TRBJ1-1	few	TGTGCCAGCAGCCAAGGCGGTAGGAACACTGAAGCTTTCTTT	CASSQGGRNTEAFF
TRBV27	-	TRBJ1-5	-	TGTGCCAGCAGCTCCGTGAGGGCTCAGCCCCAGCATTTT	CASSSVRAQPQHF
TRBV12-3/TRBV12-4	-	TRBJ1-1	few	TGTGCCAGCAGTTTGTTCGAGACTGAAGCTTTCTTT	CASSLFETEAFF
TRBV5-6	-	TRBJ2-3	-	TGTGCCAGCAGCTTGGCCATGACAGCCGGCACAGATACGCAGTATTTT	CASSLAMTAGTDTQYF
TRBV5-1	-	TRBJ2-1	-	TGCGCCAGCAGCTCCCTAGCTGGTGAGCAGTTCTTC	CASSSLAGEQFF
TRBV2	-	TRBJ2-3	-	TGTGCCAGCCCGCCTAATGGGTGGACTAGCACAGATACGCAGTATTTT	CASPPNGWTSTDTQYF